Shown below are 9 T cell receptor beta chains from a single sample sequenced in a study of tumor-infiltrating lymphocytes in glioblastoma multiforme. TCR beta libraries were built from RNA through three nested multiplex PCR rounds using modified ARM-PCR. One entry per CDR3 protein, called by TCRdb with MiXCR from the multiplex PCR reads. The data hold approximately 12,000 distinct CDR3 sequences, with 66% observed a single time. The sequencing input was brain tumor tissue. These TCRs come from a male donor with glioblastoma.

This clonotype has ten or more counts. The CDR3 region is CASQTGGSGSQETQYF. CDR3 in DNA: TGTGCCAGTCAAACTGGGGGCAGCGGGAGTCAAGAGACCCAGTACTTC. This rearrangement joins TRBV18 to TRBJ2-5; 8 positions match TRBD2. Per the germline V gene, CDR1 is KGHSH and CDR2 is LQKENI. The ends lost 9 bases at V and 2 bases at J; junction bases unmatched: 14. The CDR3 consists of 16 residues.

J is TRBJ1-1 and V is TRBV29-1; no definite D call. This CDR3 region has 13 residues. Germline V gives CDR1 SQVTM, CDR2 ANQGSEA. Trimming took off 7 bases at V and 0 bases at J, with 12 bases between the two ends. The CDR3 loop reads CSALKDMNTEAFF. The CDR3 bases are TGCAGCGCTCTGAAAGATATGAACACTGAAGCTTTCTTT.

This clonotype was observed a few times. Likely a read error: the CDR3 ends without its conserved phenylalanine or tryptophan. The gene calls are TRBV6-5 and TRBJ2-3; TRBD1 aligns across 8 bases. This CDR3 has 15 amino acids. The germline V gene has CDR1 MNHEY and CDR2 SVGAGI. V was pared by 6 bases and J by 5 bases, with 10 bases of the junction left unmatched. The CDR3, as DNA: TGTGCCAGCAGCCCCGGGACAGGTGGCAAAGATACGCAGTATCTT. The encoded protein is CASSPGTGGKDTQYL.

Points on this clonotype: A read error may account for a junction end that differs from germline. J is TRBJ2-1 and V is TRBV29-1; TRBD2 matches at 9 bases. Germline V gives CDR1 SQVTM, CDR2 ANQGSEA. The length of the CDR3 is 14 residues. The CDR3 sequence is CSVAGGLADNERFF. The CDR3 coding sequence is TGCAGCGTGGCGGGGGGGCTAGCAGACAATGAGCGGTTCTTC.

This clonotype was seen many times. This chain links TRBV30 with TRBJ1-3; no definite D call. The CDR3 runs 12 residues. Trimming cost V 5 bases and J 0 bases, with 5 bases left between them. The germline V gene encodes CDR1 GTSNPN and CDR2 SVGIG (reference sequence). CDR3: CAWEGSGNTIYF. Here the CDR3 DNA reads TGTGCCTGGGAGGGCTCTGGAAACACCATATATTTT.

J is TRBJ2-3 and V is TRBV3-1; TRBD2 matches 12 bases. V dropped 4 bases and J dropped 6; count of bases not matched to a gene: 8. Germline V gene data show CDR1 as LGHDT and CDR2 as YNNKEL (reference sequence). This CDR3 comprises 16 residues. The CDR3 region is CASSPGLAGQGDTQYF. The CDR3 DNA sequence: TGTGCCAGCAGCCCCGGACTAGCGGGACAGGGGGATACGCAGTATTTT.

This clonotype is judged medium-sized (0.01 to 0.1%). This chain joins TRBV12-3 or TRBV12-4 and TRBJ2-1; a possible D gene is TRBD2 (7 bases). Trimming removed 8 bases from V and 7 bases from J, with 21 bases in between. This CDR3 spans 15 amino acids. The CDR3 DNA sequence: TGTGCCAGCGTTACCCTGGGGGGGCCGGAGAATGAGCAGTTCTTC. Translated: CASVTLGGPENEQFF.

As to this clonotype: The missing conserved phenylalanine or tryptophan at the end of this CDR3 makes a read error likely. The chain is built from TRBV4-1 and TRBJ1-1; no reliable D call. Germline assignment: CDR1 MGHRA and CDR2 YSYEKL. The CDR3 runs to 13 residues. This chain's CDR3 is CASSQEISTGAFI. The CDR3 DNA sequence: TGCGCCAGTAGCCAAGAGATTTCGACTGGAGCTTTCATT.

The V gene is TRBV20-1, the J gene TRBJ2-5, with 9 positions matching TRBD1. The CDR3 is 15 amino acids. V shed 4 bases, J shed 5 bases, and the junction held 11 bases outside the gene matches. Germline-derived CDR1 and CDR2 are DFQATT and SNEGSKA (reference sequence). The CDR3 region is CSAIRTGAYDETQYF. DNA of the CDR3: TGCAGTGCTATTCGGACAGGGGCGTATGATGAGACCCAGTACTTC.